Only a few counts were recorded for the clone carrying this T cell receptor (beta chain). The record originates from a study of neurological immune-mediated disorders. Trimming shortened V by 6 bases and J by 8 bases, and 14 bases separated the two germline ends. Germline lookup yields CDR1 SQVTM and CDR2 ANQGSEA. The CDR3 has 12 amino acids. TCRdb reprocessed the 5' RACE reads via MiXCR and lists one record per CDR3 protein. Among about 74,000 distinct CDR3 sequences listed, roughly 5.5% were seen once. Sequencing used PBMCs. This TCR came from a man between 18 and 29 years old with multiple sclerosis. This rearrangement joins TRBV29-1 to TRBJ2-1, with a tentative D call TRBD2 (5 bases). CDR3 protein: CSVHLGRDEQFF. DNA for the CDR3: TGCAGCGTCCACCTAGGGAGAGATGAGCAGTTCTTC.